The present T cell receptor (beta chain) was sequenced within a study of control samples from healthy donors and cancer patients. Trimming took 0 bases from V and 4 from J; bases not matched to a gene: 0. The CDR3 is 14 amino acids. Germline lookup yields CDR1 SGDLS and CDR2 YYNGEE. TCRdb keeps only in-frame clones here, not all; method: immunoSEQ multiplex PCR. The table has about 130,000 clones, more than 85% seen once. The chain joins TRBV9 to TRBJ2-5, with 10 bases matching TRBD1. This clonotype was obtained from a man younger than 35 in good health. Source material: blood. DNA for the CDR3: TGTGCCAGCAGCGTAGGACAGGGGGCAGAGACCCAGTACTTC. Its protein product is CASSVGQGAETQYF.